This T cell receptor (beta chain) was sequenced for a study of CD4 and CD8 cells across lung adenocarcinoma regions. TCRdb recomputed calls from the PCR reads with MiXCR, one row per CDR3 protein. The repertoire holds about 23,000 distinct CDR3 sequences, with more than 45% as singletons. About this clonotype itself: At one end the junction does not follow the germline gene, possibly because of a read error.

Germline CDR1 and CDR2: MNHEY and SMNVEV (reference sequence). The CDR3 totals 17 residues. The J gene is TRBJ2-5, the V gene TRBV27; the D call may be TRBD1 or TRBD2 (5 bases each). This sequence was found in a male donor with lung adenocarcinoma. The CD4 and CD8 labels of this study may be unreliable. Sequencing input: CD4+ T cells from the center of a lung tumor. The CDR3 is CASSPGRGASGQDTQYF. CDR3 coding DNA: TGTGCCAGCAGTCCGGGGCGAGGGGCCTCTGGGCAAGATACCCAGTACTTC.